Listed here is a single T cell receptor beta chain. The sample originates from a study of shared clonotypes between healthy human individuals. Trimming shortened V by 4 bases and J by 2 bases, and 14 bases separated the two germline ends. The CDR3 totals 15 residues. CDR1 is LGHNA, CDR2 YNFKEQ, per germline. CD45RO negativity and positive selection for CCR7 defined naive CD8 cells, a population that excluded terminally differentiated effector memory CD45RA+ cells. Source study methods: ImmunoSEQ yielded junction-only sequences lacking quality scores, so filtering differed. Clones were read by immunoSEQ multiplex PCR, and TCRdb kept only the in-frame ones, dropping some. The D gene and trimming were derived from the DNA, and the V and J assignments and clone size from that table. The sample contains about 2.1 million clones, 93% of which appear only once.

Material for sequencing was naive CD8+ T cells from PBMCs. This sequence was found in a man aged 18 to 29 in good health. Some clones in this sample may be carry-over from other donors' samples. The J gene is TRBJ2-5, the V gene TRBV4-2; D uncertain. CDR3: CASSPIRAQQETQYF. CDR3 nucleotides: TGTGCCAGCAGCCCGATTAGGGCTCAACAAGAGACCCAGTACTTC.